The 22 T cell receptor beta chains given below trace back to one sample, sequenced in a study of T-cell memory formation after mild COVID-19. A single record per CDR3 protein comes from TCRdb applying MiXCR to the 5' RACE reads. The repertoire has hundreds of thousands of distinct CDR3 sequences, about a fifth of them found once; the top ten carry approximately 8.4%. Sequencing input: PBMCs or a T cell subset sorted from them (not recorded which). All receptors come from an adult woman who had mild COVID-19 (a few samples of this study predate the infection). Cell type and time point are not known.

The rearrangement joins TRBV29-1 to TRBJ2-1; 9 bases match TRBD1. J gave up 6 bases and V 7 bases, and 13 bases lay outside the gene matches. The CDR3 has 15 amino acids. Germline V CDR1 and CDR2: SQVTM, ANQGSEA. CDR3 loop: CSGEGVGQGRNEQFF. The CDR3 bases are TGCAGCGGCGAGGGTGTCGGACAGGGGCGCAATGAGCAGTTCTTC.

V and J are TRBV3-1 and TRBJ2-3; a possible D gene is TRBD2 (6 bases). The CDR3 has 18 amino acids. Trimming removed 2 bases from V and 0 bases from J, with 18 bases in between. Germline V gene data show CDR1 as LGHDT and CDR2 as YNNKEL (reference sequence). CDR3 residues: CASSQFYASAPSTDTQYF. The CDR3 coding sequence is TGTGCCAGCAGCCAATTCTATGCTAGCGCACCTAGCACAGATACGCAGTATTTT.

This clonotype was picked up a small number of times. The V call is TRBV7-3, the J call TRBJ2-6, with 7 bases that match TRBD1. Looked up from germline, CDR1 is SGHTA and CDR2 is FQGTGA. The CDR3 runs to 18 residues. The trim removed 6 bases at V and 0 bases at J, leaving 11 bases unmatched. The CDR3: CASSPKGASISGANVLTF. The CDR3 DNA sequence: TGTGCCAGCAGTCCGAAGGGGGCCTCTATCTCTGGGGCCAACGTCCTGACTTTC.

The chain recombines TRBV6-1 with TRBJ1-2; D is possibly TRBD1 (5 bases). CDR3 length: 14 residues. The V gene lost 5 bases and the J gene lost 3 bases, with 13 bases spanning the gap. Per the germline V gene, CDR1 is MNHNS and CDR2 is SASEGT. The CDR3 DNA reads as TGTGCCAGCAGTTCGGAAGACAGCTACTATGGCTACACCTTC. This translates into CASSSEDSYYGYTF.

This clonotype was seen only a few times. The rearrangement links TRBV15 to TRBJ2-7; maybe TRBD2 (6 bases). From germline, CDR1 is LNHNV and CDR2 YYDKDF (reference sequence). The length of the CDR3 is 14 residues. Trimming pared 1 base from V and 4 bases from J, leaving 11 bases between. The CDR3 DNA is TGTGCCACCAGCAGAGCGGCGGGACCTTACGAGCAGTACTTC. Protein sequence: CATSRAAGPYEQYF.

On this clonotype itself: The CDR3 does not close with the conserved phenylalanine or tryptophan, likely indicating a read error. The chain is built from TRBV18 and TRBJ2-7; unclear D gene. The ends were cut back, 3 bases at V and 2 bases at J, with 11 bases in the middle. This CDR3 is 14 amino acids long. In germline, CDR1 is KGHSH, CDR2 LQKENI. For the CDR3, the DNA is TGTGCCAGCTCACCCGGCAGGCCCACCTACGAGCAGTACTTA. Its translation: CASSPGRPTYEQYL.

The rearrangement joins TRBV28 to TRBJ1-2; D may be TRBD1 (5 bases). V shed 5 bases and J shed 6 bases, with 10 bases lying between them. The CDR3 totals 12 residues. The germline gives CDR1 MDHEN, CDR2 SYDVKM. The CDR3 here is CASSPGSHGYTF. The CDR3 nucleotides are TGTGCCAGCAGTCCAGGGAGCCATGGCTACACCTTC.

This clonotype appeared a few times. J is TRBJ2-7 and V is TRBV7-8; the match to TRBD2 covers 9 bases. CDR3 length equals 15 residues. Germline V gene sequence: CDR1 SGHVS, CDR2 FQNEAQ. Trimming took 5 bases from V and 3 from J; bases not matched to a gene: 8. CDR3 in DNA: TGTGCCAGCAGCCCCTTAGCGGGAGTGGGCTACGAGCAGTACTTC. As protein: CASSPLAGVGYEQYF. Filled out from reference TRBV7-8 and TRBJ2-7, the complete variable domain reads GAGVSQSPRYKVAKRGQDVALRCDPISGHVSLFWYQQALGQGPEFLTYFQNEAQLDKSGLPSDRFFAERPEGSVSTLKIQRTQQEDSAVYLCASSPLAGVGYEQYFGPGTRLTVT.

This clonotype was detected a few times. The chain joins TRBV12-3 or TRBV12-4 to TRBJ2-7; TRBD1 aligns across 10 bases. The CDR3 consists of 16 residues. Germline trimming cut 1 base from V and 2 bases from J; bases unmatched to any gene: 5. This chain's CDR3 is CASSLVGQGVAYEQYF. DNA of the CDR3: TGTGCCAGCAGTTTAGTCGGACAGGGGGTGGCCTACGAGCAGTACTTC.

The CDR3 DNA reads as TGTGCCAGCAGCTTCTTGGGGCAGGGGGCTGAAGCTTTCTTT. It encodes CASSFLGQGAEAFF. The rearrangement links TRBV7-8 to TRBJ1-1; 7 bases agree with TRBD1. CDR1 and CDR2 from the germline V gene are SGHVS and FQNEAQ. With 3 bases clipped from V and 6 bases from J, the junction kept 7 bases outside the gene matches. CDR3 length: 14 amino acids.

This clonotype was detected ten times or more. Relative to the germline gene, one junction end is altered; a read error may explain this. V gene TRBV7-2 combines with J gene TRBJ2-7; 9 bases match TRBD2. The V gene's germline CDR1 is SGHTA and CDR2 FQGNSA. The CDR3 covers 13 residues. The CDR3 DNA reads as TGTGCCAGCAGCTTACAGAGGCGGGAGGGCCTGAACTTC. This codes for CASSLQRREGLNF.

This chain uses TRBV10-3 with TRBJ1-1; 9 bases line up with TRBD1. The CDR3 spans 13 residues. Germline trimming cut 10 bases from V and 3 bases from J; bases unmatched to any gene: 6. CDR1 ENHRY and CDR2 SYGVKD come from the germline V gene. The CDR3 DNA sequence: TGTGCCACTGGGCGGACAGGGGACACTGAAGCTTTCTTT. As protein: CATGRTGDTEAFF.

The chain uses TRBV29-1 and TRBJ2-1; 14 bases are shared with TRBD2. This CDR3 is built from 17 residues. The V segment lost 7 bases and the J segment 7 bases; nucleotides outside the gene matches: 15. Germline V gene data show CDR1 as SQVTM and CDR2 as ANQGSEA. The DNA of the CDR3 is TGCAGCGCCGTCCGATTTGGGACTAGCGGGAGAATGAATGAGCAGTTCTTC. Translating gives CSAVRFGTSGRMNEQFF.

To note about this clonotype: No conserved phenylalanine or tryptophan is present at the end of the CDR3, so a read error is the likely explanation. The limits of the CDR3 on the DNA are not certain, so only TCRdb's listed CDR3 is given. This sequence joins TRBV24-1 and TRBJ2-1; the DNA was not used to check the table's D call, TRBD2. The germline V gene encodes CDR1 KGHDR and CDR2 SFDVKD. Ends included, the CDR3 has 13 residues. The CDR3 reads CATSDLGQRDFFL.

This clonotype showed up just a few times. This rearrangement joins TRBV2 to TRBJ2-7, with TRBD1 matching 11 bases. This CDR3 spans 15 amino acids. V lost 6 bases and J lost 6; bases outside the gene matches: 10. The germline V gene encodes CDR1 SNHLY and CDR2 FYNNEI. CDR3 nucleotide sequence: TGTGCCAGCAGGCTCCGGGACAGGGGGACTACCGAGCAGTACTTC. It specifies CASRLRDRGTTEQYF.

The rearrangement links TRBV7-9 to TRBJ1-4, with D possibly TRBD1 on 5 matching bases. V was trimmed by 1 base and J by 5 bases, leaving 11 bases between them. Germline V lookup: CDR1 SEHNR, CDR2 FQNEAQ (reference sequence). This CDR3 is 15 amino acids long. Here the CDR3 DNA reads TGTGCCAGCAGCTTAGATGGGACGGCGAATGAAAAACTGTTTTTT. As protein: CASSLDGTANEKLFF.

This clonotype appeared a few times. This chain's CDR3 is CASSLTSSFSGKNIQYF. CDR3 DNA: TGTGCCAGCAGTTTAACTAGCTCCTTTTCGGGAAAAAACATTCAGTACTTC. This rearrangement joins TRBV12-3 or TRBV12-4 to TRBJ2-4; TRBD2 might be the D (6 bases). The CDR3 runs to 17 residues. Trimming shortened V by 2 bases and J by 4 bases, and 18 bases separated the two germline ends.

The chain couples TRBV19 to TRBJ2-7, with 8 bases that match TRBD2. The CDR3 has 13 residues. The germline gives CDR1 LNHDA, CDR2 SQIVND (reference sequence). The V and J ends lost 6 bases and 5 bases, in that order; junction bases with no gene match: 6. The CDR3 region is CASRYGTSDEQYF. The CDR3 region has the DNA TGTGCCAGTAGATACGGGACTAGTGACGAGCAGTACTTC.

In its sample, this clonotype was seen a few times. The CDR3, as DNA: TGTGCCAGCAGCTTCCCGGGTAGCGGGGAGACAGATACGCAGTATTTT. It codes for CASSFPGSGETDTQYF. The chain combines TRBV7-9 with TRBJ2-3, with 8 positions matching TRBD2. Germline V lookup: CDR1 SEHNR, CDR2 FQNEAQ (reference sequence). Losses at the gene ends were 3 bases for V and 3 bases for J; bases not matched to a gene: 8. The CDR3 is made up of 16 amino acids.

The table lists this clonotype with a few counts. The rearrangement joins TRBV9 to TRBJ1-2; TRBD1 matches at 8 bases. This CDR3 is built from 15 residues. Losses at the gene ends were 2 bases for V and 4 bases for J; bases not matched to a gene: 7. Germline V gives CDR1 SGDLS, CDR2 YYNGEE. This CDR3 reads CASSVPRGRVYGYTF. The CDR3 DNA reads TGTGCCAGCAGCGTTCCCAGGGGGCGGGTCTATGGCTACACCTTC.

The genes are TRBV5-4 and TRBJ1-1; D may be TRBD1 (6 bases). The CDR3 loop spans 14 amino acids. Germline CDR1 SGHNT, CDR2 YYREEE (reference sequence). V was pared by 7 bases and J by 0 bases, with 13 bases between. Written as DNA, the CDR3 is TGTGCCAGCCGACAGGACCAATTGAACACTGAAGCTTTCTTT. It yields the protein CASRQDQLNTEAFF.

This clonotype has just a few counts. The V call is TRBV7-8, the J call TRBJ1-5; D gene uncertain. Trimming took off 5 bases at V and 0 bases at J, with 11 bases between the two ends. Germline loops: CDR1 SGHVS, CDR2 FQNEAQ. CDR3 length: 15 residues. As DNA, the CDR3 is TGTGCCAGCAGCAGGGTCCCGATTAGCAATCAGCCCCAGCATTTT. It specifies CASSRVPISNQPQHF.